This T cell receptor beta chain was documented in a study of T-cell memory formation after mild COVID-19. Study in general: TCR clusters were largely donor specific.

Study-wide results and limits: Later expanders leaned CD4+, whereas clones that contracted between day 15 and 85 were balanced CD4/CD8. Proof of SARS-CoV-2 specificity was absent for the second-wave clones that crested on day 37. Pre-infection memory showed some responding clones, and this suggested that cross-reactive memory joined.

TCRdb used MiXCR to reprocess the 5' RACE reads, holding one entry per CDR3 protein. The repertoire includes more than 300,000 distinct CDR3 sequences, around an eighth of them detected once, and roughly 21% sits in the top ten. Trimming at V came to 5 bases and at J to 3 bases, leaving 6 bases not matched to a gene. This CDR3 region has 14 residues. CDR1 SGHRS and CDR2 YFSETQ come from the germline V gene. The table lists this clonotype with a few counts. What it recognizes is unknown. Sequencing was performed on PBMCs or a T cell subset sorted from them (not recorded which). This sequence joins TRBV5-1 and TRBJ1-2, with 8 nucleotides matching TRBD1. The TCR was taken from a man aged 18 to 29 who had mild COVID-19 (a few samples of this study predate the infection). Cell type and time point are not known. In DNA form, the CDR3 reads TGCGCCAGCAGGTGGACAGGGTATGACTATGGCTACACCTTC. Translation: CASRWTGYDYGYTF.